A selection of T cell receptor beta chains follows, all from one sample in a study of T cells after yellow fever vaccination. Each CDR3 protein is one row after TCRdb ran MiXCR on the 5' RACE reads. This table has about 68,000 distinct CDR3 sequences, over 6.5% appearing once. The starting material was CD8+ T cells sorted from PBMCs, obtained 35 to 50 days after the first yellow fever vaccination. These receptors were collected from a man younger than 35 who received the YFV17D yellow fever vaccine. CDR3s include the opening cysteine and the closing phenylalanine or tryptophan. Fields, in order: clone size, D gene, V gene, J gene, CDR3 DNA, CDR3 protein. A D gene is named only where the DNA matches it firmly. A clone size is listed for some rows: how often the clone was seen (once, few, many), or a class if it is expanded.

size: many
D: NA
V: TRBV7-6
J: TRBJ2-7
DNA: TGTGCCAGCAGCTTATCCCGACATGGAGCGTTTTACGAGCAGTACTTC
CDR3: CASSLSRHGAFYEQYF

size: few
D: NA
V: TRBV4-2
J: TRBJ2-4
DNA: TGTGCCAGCAGCCAAGAGTTCGGGAACATTCAGTACTTC
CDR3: CASSQEFGNIQYF

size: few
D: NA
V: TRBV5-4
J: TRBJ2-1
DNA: TGTGCCAGCAGGGGGGGGCGGAATGAGCAGTTCTTC
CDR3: CASRGGRNEQFF

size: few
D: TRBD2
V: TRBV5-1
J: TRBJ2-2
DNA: TGCGCCAGCAGCCTGACTAGCGGGGGGAAATACACCGGGGAGCTGTTTTTT
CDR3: CASSLTSGGKYTGELFF

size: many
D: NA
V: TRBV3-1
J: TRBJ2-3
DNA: TGTGCCAGCAGCCAAGATCGGGGCGGAGGGAGCACAGATACGCAGTATTTT
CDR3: CASSQDRGGGSTDTQYF

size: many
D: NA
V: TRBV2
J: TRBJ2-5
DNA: TGTGCCAGCGTCAGTAGGAGGACCCAGTACTTC
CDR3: CASVSRRTQYF

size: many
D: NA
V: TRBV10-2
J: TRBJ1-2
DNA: TGCGCCAGCAGGACTAAACCCGACCTCTATGGCTACACCTTC
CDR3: CASRTKPDLYGYTF

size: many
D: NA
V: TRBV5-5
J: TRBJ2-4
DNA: TGTGCCAGCAGCTTTGGACAGATACTAGCCAAAAACATTCAGTACTTC
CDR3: CASSFGQILAKNIQYF

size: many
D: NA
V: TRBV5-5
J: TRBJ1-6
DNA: TGTGCCAGCAGCTTCGGTGACCTCTCCTATAATTCACCCCTCCACTTT
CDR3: CASSFGDLSYNSPLHF

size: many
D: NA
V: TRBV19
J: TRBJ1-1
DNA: TGTGCCAGTAGTATGGGGCCTGAAGCTTTCTTT
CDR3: CASSMGPEAFF

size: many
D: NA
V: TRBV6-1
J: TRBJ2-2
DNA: TGTGCCAGCAGTGAACACAGCACCGGGGAGCTGTTTTTT
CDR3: CASSEHSTGELFF

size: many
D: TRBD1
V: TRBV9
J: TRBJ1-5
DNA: TGTGCCAGCAGCGCCGACGACAGGGAGCGGCAGCCCCAGCATTTT
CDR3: CASSADDRERQPQHF

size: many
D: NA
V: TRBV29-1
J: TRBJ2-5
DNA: TGCAGCGCTGACTGGGGGGTCGGAGAGACCCAGTACTTC
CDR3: CSADWGVGETQYF

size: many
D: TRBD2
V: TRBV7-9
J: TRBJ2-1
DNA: TGTGCCAGCAGCTCCCGGGGGGTCCACAATGAGCAGTTCTTC
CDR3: CASSSRGVHNEQFF

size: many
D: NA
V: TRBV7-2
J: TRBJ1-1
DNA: TGTGCCAGCAGCTTCCGTACAGCGAACACTGAAGCTTTCTTT
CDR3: CASSFRTANTEAFF

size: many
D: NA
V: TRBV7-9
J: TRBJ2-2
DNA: TGTGCCAGCAGCTCGCCCTTGACAGGGAACACCGGGGAGCTGTTTTTT
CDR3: CASSSPLTGNTGELFF

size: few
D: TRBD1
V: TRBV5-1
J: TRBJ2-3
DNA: TGCGCCAGCAGCTCCCGGGACAGCAAAACAGATACGCAGTATTTT
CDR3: CASSSRDSKTDTQYF

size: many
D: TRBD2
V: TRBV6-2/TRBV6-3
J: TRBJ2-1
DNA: TGTGCCAGCACGTTAGCGGGGGGGCGCGATGAGCAGTTCTTC
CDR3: CASTLAGGRDEQFF

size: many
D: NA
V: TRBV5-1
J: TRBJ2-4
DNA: TGCGCCAGCAGTCCACCCCTAGCCAAAAACATTCAGTACTTC
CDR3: CASSPPLAKNIQYF

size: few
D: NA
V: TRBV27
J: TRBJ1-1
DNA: TGTGCCAGCAGTTTTGGCAGGGCGGCTTTCTTT
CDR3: CASSFGRAAFF

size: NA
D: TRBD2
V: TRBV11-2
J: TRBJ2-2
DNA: TGTGCCAGCAGCCACCTAGCGGGGGGGAACACCGGGGAGCTGTTTTTT
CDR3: CASSHLAGGNTGELFF

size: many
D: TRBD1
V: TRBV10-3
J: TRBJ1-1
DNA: TGTGCCATCAGTCAAGGGACAGGGATCGAAGCTTTCTTT
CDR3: CAISQGTGIEAFF